This T cell receptor beta chain originates from a study of PD-L1 blockade in urothelial cancer. Study summary: Atezolizumab was started by patients around 2014 at 1,200 mg intravenously every 3 weeks.

The junction had 5 bases not matched to a gene; V was cut back by 3 bases and J by 3 bases. CDR1 and CDR2 from the germline V gene are KGHSH and LQKENI. The CDR3 is 14 amino acids. Time point of the sample: pretreatment peripheral blood. This clone was recorded once. The method was immunoSEQ multiplex PCR; TCRdb's version includes in-frame clones alone and lacks a portion of them. The sample carries around 57,000 clones, roughly four fifths recorded once. The material was PBMCs, obtained around atezolizumab (anti-PD-L1) treatment. This receptor was obtained from a man in his sixties or seventies with urothelial cancer. V and J are TRBV18 and TRBJ2-7, with TRBD1 identical over 7 bases. The CDR3 loop is CASSPQQGLYEQYF. CDR3 bases: TGTGCCAGCTCACCTCAACAGGGGCTCTACGAGCAGTACTTC.